These 10 T cell receptor beta chains were all obtained from the same sample, sequenced in a study of Ad26.COV2.S vaccination and SARS-CoV-2 variants. Sample treatment: approximately 18 received Ad26.COV2.S at low or high dose, single or two shots; about 5 received placebo; per-sample allocation not given. Day 63 after the first injection of vaccine or placebo was the sampling time. Profiling relied on immunoSEQ multiplex PCR, and the TCRdb table lists in-frame clones only, not all of them. The sample includes roughly 300,000 clones, about 88% of them seen just once. The source was peripheral blood, collected in a trial of Ad26.COV2.S vaccine versus placebo. The receptors here all came from a person between 18 and 60 years old who received the Ad26.COV2.S COVID-19 vaccine or a placebo.

A few counts support this clone. The same CDR3 is also encoded by other DNA sequences in this sample. The chain is built from TRBV24-1 and TRBJ1-1; 9 bases are a match to TRBD1. The J segment lost 1 base and the V segment lost 7 bases, leaving 0 bases of the junction unmatched. The germline V gene has CDR1 KGHDR and CDR2 SFDVKD. The CDR3 consists of 13 residues. The CDR3 nucleotides read TGTGCCACCAGGGGACAGGGGAACACTGAAGCTTTCTTT. Translating it yields CATRGQGNTEAFF.

The rearrangement uses TRBV2 and TRBJ2-3, with 7 bases matching TRBD2. Trimming at V came to 7 bases and at J to 0 bases, leaving 10 bases not matched to a gene. CDR3 length equals 16 residues. Germline V gene data show CDR1 as SNHLY and CDR2 as FYNNEI. The CDR3 nucleotides read TGTGCCAGCACCACCCGTCGGCGGGAGAGCACAGATACGCAGTATTTT. Translated: CASTTRRRESTDTQYF.

The chain has TRBV19 and TRBJ2-7; 12 bases match TRBD1. Germline assignment: CDR1 LNHDA and CDR2 SQIVND (reference sequence). V trimming: 5 bases; J trimming: 5 bases; junction bases outside the gene matches: 16. The CDR3 is 18 amino acids. CDR3 region: CASSLTLYRDRGLNEQYF. The DNA of the CDR3 is TGTGCCAGTAGTCTTACACTGTACCGGGACAGGGGGCTCAACGAGCAGTACTTC.

The chain links TRBV14 to TRBJ2-3; 7 bases agree with TRBD1. Germline CDR1 and CDR2: SGHDN and FVKESK. The CDR3 is 12 residues long. J lost 14 bases, V lost 4 bases, and 9 bases had no gene match. The CDR3 here is CASSPDRVRLYF. The CDR3 DNA sequence: TGTGCCAGCAGCCCCGACAGGGTTAGACTGTATTTT.

The rearrangement joins TRBV3-1 (or the pseudogene TRBV3-2) to TRBJ1-1, with unresolved D. Germline V gene data show CDR1 as LGHDT and CDR2 as YNNKEL (reference sequence). The V end was cut by 0 bases, the J end by 0 bases, with 5 bases between. The CDR3 length is 14 residues. The chain's CDR3 is CASSQDTLNTEAFF. The CDR3 DNA reads as TGTGCCAGCAGCCAAGACACCTTGAACACTGAAGCTTTCTTT.

The chain is built from TRBV19 and TRBJ2-3; 8 nucleotides match TRBD1. V was clipped by 5 bases and J by 2 bases; unmatched bases: 6. The CDR3 extends over 15 amino acids. The germline CDR1 and CDR2 sequences are LNHDA and SQIVND (reference sequence). The CDR3 region has the DNA TGTGCCAGTAGTGGCAGGGGGCGGAACACAGATACGCAGTATTTT. As protein: CASSGRGRNTDTQYF.

The chain uses TRBV6-5 and TRBJ1-1; possibly TRBD1 for D (6 bases). CDR1 is MNHEY, CDR2 SVGAGI, per germline. The CDR3 is made up of 14 amino acids. Trimming removed 4 bases from V and 5 bases from J, with 14 bases in between. The DNA for the CDR3 is TGTGCCAGCAGTTTCACAGGGCGGGTTACTGAAGCTTTCTTT. Translation gives CASSFTGRVTEAFF.

In this sample, this clone turned up once. V and J are TRBV9 and TRBJ1-5, with a weak D call TRBD1 (5 bases). V dropped 4 bases and J dropped 4 bases, with 15 bases sitting between them. CDR1 is SGDLS and CDR2 is YYNGEE in the germline V gene. The CDR3 is 15 residues long. The CDR3 spells CASSPSGFLNQPQHF. CDR3 in DNA: TGTGCCAGCAGCCCCTCAGGGTTTTTAAATCAGCCCCAGCATTTT.

This clone came up a few times. The V call is TRBV5-1, the J call TRBJ1-5; 8 nucleotides align to TRBD1. Germline V lookup: CDR1 SGHRS, CDR2 YFSETQ. The CDR3 runs 14 residues. V gave up 2 bases and J gave up 7 bases; unmatched junction bases: 5. In DNA form, the CDR3 reads TGCGCCAGCAGCTTAGTACAGGGGGGCCAGCCCCAGCATTTT. It encodes CASSLVQGGQPQHF.

The V gene is TRBV12-3 or TRBV12-4, the J gene TRBJ1-1, with no clear D. V was cut by 6 bases and J by 4 bases, with 12 bases left in between. The CDR3 sequence is 13 residues long. The CDR3 sequence is CASRRPGATEAFF. CDR3 DNA: TGTGCCAGCAGACGGCCGGGAGCCACTGAAGCTTTCTTT.